Each of the 14 T cell receptor beta chains below was sequenced from the same sample in a study of T cells after yellow fever vaccination. Each CDR3 protein gets one entry after TCRdb re-called the 5' RACE reads with MiXCR. Among 300,000 to 350,000 distinct CDR3 sequences listed, around 3.9% were seen once. Sample: PBMCs, taken 5 days after the yellow fever booster vaccination. Source of these receptors: a man between 18 and 35 years old who received the YFV17D yellow fever vaccine.

This clonotype has only a few counts. The chain employs TRBV5-1 and TRBJ2-5, with a possible D match to TRBD1 (5 bases). Germline loops: CDR1 SGHRS, CDR2 YFSETQ. This CDR3 has 15 residues. V dropped 0 bases and J dropped 4 bases, with 13 bases sitting between them. The CDR3 nucleotides read TGCGCCAGCAGCTTGGTCGGCAGGGCTACAGAGACCCAGTACTTC. This sequence encodes CASSLVGRATETQYF.

This clonotype has more than one count but fewer than ten. The chain uses TRBV11-2 and TRBJ2-5; 8 nucleotides agree with TRBD2. The CDR3 length is 12 residues. Trimming removed 3 bases from V and 10 bases from J; junction bases left unmatched: 4. CDR1 is SGHAT and CDR2 is FQNNGV in the germline V gene. The DNA for the CDR3 is TGTGCCAGCAGCTTGAACGGGGGGGGCCAGTACTTC. Residues: CASSLNGGGQYF.

This clonotype was recorded many times. This chain links TRBV18 with TRBJ2-7; D is perhaps TRBD1 or TRBD2 (7 bases each). With 3 bases removed from V and 6 bases from J, the gap between germline ends came to 15 bases. The length of the CDR3 is 14 residues. CDR1 and CDR2 from the germline V gene are KGHSH and LQKENI. In DNA, the CDR3 is TGTGCCAGCTCACCGTGGACTAGGACAGGCGAGCAGTACTTC. The encoded protein is CASSPWTRTGEQYF. Supplemented by reference TRBV18 and TRBJ2-7, the full variable domain reads NAGVMQNPRHLVRRRGQEARLRCSPMKGHSHVYWYRQLPEEGLKFMVYLQKENIIDESGMPKERFSAEFPKEGPSILRIQQVVRGDSAAYFCASSPWTRTGEQYFGPGTRLTVT.

This CDR3 reads CAPLSGAEAFF. Here the CDR3 DNA reads TGTGCCCCGTTGTCTGGGGCTGAAGCTTTCTTT. This chain uses TRBV10-3 with TRBJ1-1; D call uncertain. V lost 11 bases to trimming and J lost 6 bases, with 13 bases between them. Per germline, CDR1 ENHRY and CDR2 SYGVKD. CDR3 length: 11 residues.

J is TRBJ2-1 and V is TRBV6-2 or TRBV6-3; D uncertain. Germline CDR1 reads MNHEY; CDR2 reads SVGEGT. The CDR3 spans 14 residues. Deletions cut 5 bases from V and 5 bases from J, with 13 bases between. As DNA, the CDR3 is TGTGCCAGCAGTATCTCGGGCCAGGACAATGAGCAGTTCTTC. It codes for CASSISGQDNEQFF.

This clonotype has more than one count but fewer than ten. This rearrangement joins TRBV7-9 to TRBJ1-2, with a tentative D call TRBD1 (6 bases). Trimming took off 5 bases at V and 5 bases at J, with 12 bases between the two ends. The CDR3 contains 13 residues. The germline CDR1 and CDR2 sequences are SEHNR and FQNEAQ (reference sequence). The CDR3 DNA reads as TGTGCCAGCAGCAAGGGGGGCCAGTATGGCTACACCTTC. Amino acids: CASSKGGQYGYTF.

The chain links TRBV4-3 to TRBJ1-1; D gene ambiguous. The germline V gene has CDR1 LGHNA and CDR2 YSLEER. V was trimmed by 1 base and J by 3 bases, leaving 12 bases between them. The CDR3 runs to 15 residues. The CDR3: CASSQGYGSYTEAFF. The CDR3 DNA reads as TGCGCCAGCAGCCAAGGCTATGGAAGTTACACTGAAGCTTTCTTT.

This clonotype occurred a few times. The chain has TRBV7-3 and TRBJ2-3; 8 bases are shared with TRBD2. This CDR3 spans 15 amino acids. With 5 bases clipped from V and 5 bases from J, the junction kept 9 bases outside the gene matches. Germline CDR1 is SGHTA and CDR2 is FQGTGA. The DNA of the CDR3 is TGTGCCAGCAGCCGGGGGACTAGTCAGAGAGATACGCAGTATTTT. Encoded protein: CASSRGTSQRDTQYF.

The chain links TRBV29-1 to TRBJ2-1; 9 positions match TRBD1. Losses at the gene ends were 7 bases for V and 4 bases for J; bases not matched to a gene: 8. Germline lookup yields CDR1 SQVTM and CDR2 ANQGSEA. The CDR3 totals 14 residues. The CDR3 sequence is CSAEGQGIYNEQFF. In DNA form, the CDR3 reads TGCAGCGCCGAGGGACAGGGAATATACAATGAGCAGTTCTTC.

This clonotype was recorded a few times. As DNA, the CDR3 is TGCGCCAGCAGTGGGGACAGGGGAGGCGGCTACACCTTC. This codes for CASSGDRGGGYTF. This rearrangement joins TRBV10-2 to TRBJ1-2, with 10 bases identical to TRBD1. V was pared by 4 bases and J by 8 bases, with 4 bases of the junction left unmatched. The CDR3 totals 13 residues. CDR1 and CDR2 (germline): WSHSY, SAAADI.

The chain carries TRBV14 and TRBJ2-7; D is uncertain. Germline CDR1 is SGHDN and CDR2 is FVKESK. V was pared by 1 base and J by 6 bases, with 13 bases between. The CDR3 runs 14 residues. CDR3 DNA sequence: TGTGCCAGCAGCCAAGGTGTCCCCTCGGGCGAGCAGTACTTC. Its protein product is CASSQGVPSGEQYF.

This chain links TRBV5-4 with TRBJ2-3; no reliable D call. V lost 4 bases, J lost 3 bases, and 12 bases lay in between. CDR1 SGHNT and CDR2 YYREEE come from the germline V gene (reference sequence). The CDR3 contains 14 residues. The CDR3 loop is CASSLGSETDTQYF. The CDR3 nucleotides read TGTGCCAGCAGCCTGGGATCCGAAACAGATACGCAGTATTTT.

This clonotype was seen a handful of times. This rearrangement joins TRBV6-5 to TRBJ2-7; TRBD1 matches 8 bases. The CDR3 sequence is 15 residues long. Germline V lookup: CDR1 MNHEY, CDR2 SVGAGI. With 0 bases clipped from V and 4 bases from J, the junction kept 5 bases outside the gene matches. The CDR3 nucleotides read TGTGCCAGCAGTTACTCGCACAGGGGGGTTTACGAGCAGTACTTC. Its protein product is CASSYSHRGVYEQYF.

This clonotype was detected a few times. This rearrangement joins TRBV7-3 to TRBJ2-3, with 8 bases matching TRBD1. Looked up from germline, CDR1 is SGHTA and CDR2 is FQGTGA. This CDR3 spans 15 amino acids. Germline trimming cut 4 bases from V and 4 bases from J; bases unmatched to any gene: 7. This chain's CDR3 is CASSWQGASADTQYF. The CDR3 region has the DNA TGTGCCAGCAGCTGGCAGGGGGCTAGTGCAGATACGCAGTATTTT.